The next 12 T cell receptor beta chains were all read from a single sample in a study of cytotoxic CD8 clonotypes in ibrutinib-treated CLL. Generated by immunoSEQ multiplex PCR, the TCRdb table keeps only in-frame clones and is missing some. The sample has over 130,000 clones; around 84% are singletons. Sequenced material: PBMCs, taken after 36 months of ibrutinib treatment. These receptors all stem from a human donor with chronic lymphocytic leukemia.

V is TRBV18 and J is TRBJ1-1; the D is unclear. CDR3 length equals 15 residues. Trimming shortened V by 6 bases and J by 0 bases, and 14 bases separated the two germline ends. The germline V gene encodes CDR1 KGHSH and CDR2 LQKENI. The CDR3 here is CASSPSAKMNTEAFF. For the CDR3, the DNA is TGTGCCAGCTCCCCTTCGGCAAAGATGAACACTGAAGCTTTCTTT. The variable domain in full, completed from reference TRBV18 and TRBJ1-1, reads NAGVMQNPRHLVRRRGQEARLRCSPMKGHSHVYWYRQLPEEGLKFMVYLQKENIIDESGMPKERFSAEFPKEGPSILRIQQVVRGDSAAYFCASSPSAKMNTEAFFGQGTRLTVV.

V gene TRBV10-3 combines with J gene TRBJ2-7; maybe TRBD1 (5 bases). The V end was cut by 9 bases, the J end by 0 bases, with 15 bases between. Germline V gives CDR1 ENHRY, CDR2 SYGVKD. CDR3 size: 14 residues. The CDR3 here is CAIWTRVSSYEQYF. The CDR3 nucleotides are TGTGCCATTTGGACCAGGGTTAGCTCCTACGAGCAGTACTTC.

The V call is TRBV19, the J call TRBJ2-7; 10 bases fit TRBD1. V lost 5 bases, J lost 5 bases, and 9 bases stayed unmatched. The germline V gene has CDR1 LNHDA and CDR2 SQIVND (reference sequence). The CDR3 runs 15 residues. In DNA form, the CDR3 reads TGTGCCAGTAGTCTCCGGACAGGGGGAATTGACGAGCAGTACTTC. Its translation: CASSLRTGGIDEQYF.

The V call is TRBV7-9, the J call TRBJ2-7; 9 bases align to TRBD2. The junction had 10 bases not matched to a gene; V was cut back by 1 base and J by 6 bases. Germline V lookup: CDR1 SEHNR, CDR2 FQNEAQ (reference sequence). There are 16 residues in the CDR3. In nucleotides, the CDR3 is TGTGCCAGCAGCTTAGGTTGGCTAGCGGGGCCTGGCGAGCAGTACTTC. Protein sequence: CASSLGWLAGPGEQYF.

The chain joins TRBV19 to TRBJ1-3; TRBD1 might be the D (6 bases). The germline gives CDR1 LNHDA, CDR2 SQIVND (reference sequence). Trimming took 6 bases from V and 1 from J, leaving 13 bases between them. This CDR3 has 15 residues. The CDR3 bases are TGTGCCAGTAGAGAGGACAGTAGTTCTGGAAACACCATATATTTT. Translation: CASREDSSSGNTIYF.

The gene calls are TRBV5-8 and TRBJ1-5; the D gene is possibly TRBD1 (5 bases). Germline V CDR1 and CDR2: SGHTS, YDEGEE. V shed 1 base and J shed 7 bases, with 15 bases lying between them. CDR3 size: 15 residues. The CDR3 nucleotides read TGTGCCAGCAGCTTGCGGGGCCCTCACCTCCAGCCCCAGCATTTT. Translated, it gives CASSLRGPHLQPQHF.

The chain couples TRBV7-4 to TRBJ1-4; no clear D gene. Germline V gene data show CDR1 as SGHVT and CDR2 as SQSDAQ. The CDR3 is made up of 14 amino acids. Trimming left V 5 bases short and J 0 bases short, with 7 bases between. CDR3 sequence (DNA): TGTGCCAGCAGCCCCGCGGCAACTAATGAAAAACTGTTTTTT. This gives the protein CASSPAATNEKLFF.

This clone is a singleton in its sample. V and J are TRBV7-2 and TRBJ2-7; D is uncertain. The CDR3 sequence is 13 residues long. The germline V gene encodes CDR1 SGHTA and CDR2 FQGNSA. Trimming shortened V by 5 bases and J by 2 bases, and 10 bases separated the two germline ends. The CDR3 protein is CASSRNPAYEQYF. The CDR3 nucleotides read TGTGCCAGCAGCCGTAATCCGGCCTACGAGCAGTACTTC.

This chain links TRBV11-3 with TRBJ2-7; 12 bases fit TRBD2. CDR1 is SGHNT and CDR2 is YENEEA in the germline V gene. The CDR3 length is 16 residues. V lost 5 bases, J lost 0 bases, and 5 bases stayed unmatched. CDR3 coding DNA: TGTGCCAGCAGCAAAGGACTAGCGGGAAACTCCTACGAGCAGTACTTC. Translated, it gives CASSKGLAGNSYEQYF. Drawing the rest from reference TRBV11-3 and TRBJ2-7, the complete variable domain is EAGVVQSPRYKIIEKKQPVAFWCNPISGHNTLYWYLQNLGQGPELLIRYENEEAVDDSQLPKDRFSAERLKGVDSTLKIQPAELGDSAVYLCASSKGLAGNSYEQYFGPGTRLTVT.

The chain recombines TRBV19 with TRBJ2-7; D is possibly TRBD1 or TRBD2 (5 bases each). CDR3 size: 16 residues. V lost 1 base, J lost 0 bases, and 13 bases lay in between. Germline V lookup: CDR1 LNHDA, CDR2 SQIVND (reference sequence). The CDR3 DNA is TGTGCCAGTAGTATAGGGCCGGGACGGAGCTCCTACGAGCAGTACTTC. As protein: CASSIGPGRSSYEQYF.

The V call is TRBV5-4, the J call TRBJ2-5, with D tentatively TRBD1 (6 bases). The V end was cut by 4 bases, the J end by 3 bases, with 13 bases between. CDR3 length equals 14 residues. The germline V gene has CDR1 SGHNT and CDR2 YYREEE (reference sequence). The CDR3 loop reads CASSTKDSKETQYF. CDR3 sequence (DNA): TGTGCCAGCAGCACCAAGGACAGTAAAGAGACCCAGTACTTC.

The chain recombines TRBV14 with TRBJ2-2; D is tentatively TRBD1 or TRBD2 (5 bases each). CDR3 length: 16 residues. Trimming cost V 1 base and J 0 bases, with 9 bases left between them. In germline, CDR1 is SGHDN, CDR2 FVKESK. CDR3 amino acids: CASSQGDRPNTGELFF. For the CDR3, the DNA is TGTGCCAGCAGCCAAGGGGACCGACCGAACACCGGGGAGCTGTTTTTT.